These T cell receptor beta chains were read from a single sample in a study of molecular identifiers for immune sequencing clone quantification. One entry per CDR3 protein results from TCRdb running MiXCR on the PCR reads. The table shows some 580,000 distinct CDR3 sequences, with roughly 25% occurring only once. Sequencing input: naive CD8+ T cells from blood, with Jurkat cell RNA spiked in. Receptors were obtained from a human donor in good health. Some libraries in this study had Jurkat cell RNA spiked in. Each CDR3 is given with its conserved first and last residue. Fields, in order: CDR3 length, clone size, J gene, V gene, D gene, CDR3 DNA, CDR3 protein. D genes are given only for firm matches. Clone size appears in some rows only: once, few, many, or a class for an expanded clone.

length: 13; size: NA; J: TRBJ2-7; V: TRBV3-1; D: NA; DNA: TGTGCCAGCAGCCAAGATACCGTCTACGAGCAGTACTTC; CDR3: CASSQDTVYEQYF
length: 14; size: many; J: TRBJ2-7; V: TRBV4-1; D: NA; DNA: TGCGCCAGCAGCCAAAGAGCGGCCCGCAACGAGCAGTACTTC; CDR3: CASSQRAARNEQYF
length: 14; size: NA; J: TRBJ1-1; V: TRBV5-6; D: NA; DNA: TGTGCCAGCAGCTTGGGGGTAGGAAACACTGAAGCTTTCTTT; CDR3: CASSLGVGNTEAFF
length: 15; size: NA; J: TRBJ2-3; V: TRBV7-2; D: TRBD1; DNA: TGTGCCAGCAGCTTCACAGGGGGCGCGTCAGATACGCAGTATTTT; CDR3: CASSFTGGASDTQYF
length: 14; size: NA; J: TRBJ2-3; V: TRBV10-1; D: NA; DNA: TGCGCCAGCAGTGGGGACCGAAGCACAGATACGCAGTATTTT; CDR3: CASSGDRSTDTQYF
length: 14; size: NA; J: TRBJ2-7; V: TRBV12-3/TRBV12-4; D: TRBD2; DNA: TGTGCCAGCAGTTCCCAATGGGGGGGATACGAGCAGTACTTC; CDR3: CASSSQWGGYEQYF
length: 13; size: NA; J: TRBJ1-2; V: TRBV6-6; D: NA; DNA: TGTGCCAGCAGTCCACCGGAATCCTATGGCTACACCTTC; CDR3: CASSPPESYGYTF
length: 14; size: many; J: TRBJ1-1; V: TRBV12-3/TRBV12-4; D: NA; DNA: TGTGCCAGCAGTCTCAACGGGGGGGGGACTGAAGCTTTCTTT; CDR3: CASSLNGGGTEAFF
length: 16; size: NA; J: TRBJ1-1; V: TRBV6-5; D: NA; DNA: TGTGCCAGCAGTTACTCCCAGGTAGTTCTGAACACTGAAGCTTTCTTT; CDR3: CASSYSQVVLNTEAFF
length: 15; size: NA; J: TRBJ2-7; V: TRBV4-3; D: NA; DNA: TGCGCCAGCAGCCAAGCTGTTGCAGGCTCCTACGAGCAGTACTTC; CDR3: CASSQAVAGSYEQYF
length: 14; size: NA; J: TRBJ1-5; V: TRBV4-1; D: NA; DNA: TGCGCCAGCAGCCAAACAAGGGGCAATCAGCCCCAGCATTTT; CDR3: CASSQTRGNQPQHF
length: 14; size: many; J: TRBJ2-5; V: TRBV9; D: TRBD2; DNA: TGTGCCAGCAGCTCCGGGAGGATGCAAGAGACCCAGTACTTC; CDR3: CASSSGRMQETQYF
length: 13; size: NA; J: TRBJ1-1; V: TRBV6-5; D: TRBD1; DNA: TGTGCCAGCAGAATCAGGGGGCGCGGGGAAGCTTTCTTT; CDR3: CASRIRGRGEAFF
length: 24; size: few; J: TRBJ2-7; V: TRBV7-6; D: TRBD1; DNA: TGTGCCAGCAGCTCTAATCTCGGAGGTGGGCGGGGAAAGACCGGAGGGACAGGGTCCTACGAGCAGTACTTC; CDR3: CASSSNLGGGRGKTGGTGSYEQYF
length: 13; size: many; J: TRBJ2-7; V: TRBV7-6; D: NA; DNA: TGTGCCAGCAGCAGGAAGGGGTTGTACGAGCAGTACTTC; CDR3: CASSRKGLYEQYF
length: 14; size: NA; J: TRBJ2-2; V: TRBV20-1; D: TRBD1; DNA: TGCAGTGCTAGAAGGGACAGGAGCACCGGGGAGCTGTTTTTT; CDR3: CSARRDRSTGELFF
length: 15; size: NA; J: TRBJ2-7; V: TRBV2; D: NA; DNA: TGTGCCAGCAGTCCAGGGGAGATTAGCTCCTACGAGCAGTACTTC; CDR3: CASSPGEISSYEQYF
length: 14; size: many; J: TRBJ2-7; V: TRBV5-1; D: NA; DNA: TGCGCCAGCAGCTCGTTCGGGACCTACTACGAGCAGTACTTC; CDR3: CASSSFGTYYEQYF
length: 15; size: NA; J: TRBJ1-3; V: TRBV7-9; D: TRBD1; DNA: TGTGCCAGCAGCCCCCGGGACAGGGTCGGAAACACCATATATTTT; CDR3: CASSPRDRVGNTIYF
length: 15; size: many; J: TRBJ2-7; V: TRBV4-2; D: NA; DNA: TGTGCCAGCAGCCAAGGGGCTAGCCCGGCCTACGAGCAGTACTTC; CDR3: CASSQGASPAYEQYF
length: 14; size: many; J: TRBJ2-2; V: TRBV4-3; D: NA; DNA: TGCGCCAGCAGCCAAGATAGCCGGACCGGGGAGCTGTTTTTT; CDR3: CASSQDSRTGELFF
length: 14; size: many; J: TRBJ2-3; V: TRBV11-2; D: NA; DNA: TGTGCCAGCAGCTTAGTCCAGGGCACAGATACGCAGTATTTT; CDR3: CASSLVQGTDTQYF
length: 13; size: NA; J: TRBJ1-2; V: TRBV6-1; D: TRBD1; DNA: TGTGCCAGCAGAGAACAGGGGTACTGTGGCTACACCTTC; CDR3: CASREQGYCGYTF
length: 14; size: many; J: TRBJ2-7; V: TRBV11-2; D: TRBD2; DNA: TGTGCCAGCACCCCTAGCGGGGGAGGCTACGAGCAGTACTTC; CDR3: CASTPSGGGYEQYF
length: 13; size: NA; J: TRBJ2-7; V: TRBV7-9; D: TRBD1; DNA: TGTGCCAGCAGCTGGGACAGTCCCTACGAGCAGTACTTC; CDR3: CASSWDSPYEQYF
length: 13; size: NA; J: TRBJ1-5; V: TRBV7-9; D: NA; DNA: TGTGCCAGCGGAGACAGCCTCAATCAGCCCCAGCATTTT; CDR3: CASGDSLNQPQHF
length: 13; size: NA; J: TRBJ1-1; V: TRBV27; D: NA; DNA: TGTGCCAGCAGTTGGGGGATGGGCCCTGCAGCTTTCTTT; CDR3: CASSWGMGPAAFF
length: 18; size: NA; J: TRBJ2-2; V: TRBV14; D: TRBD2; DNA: TGTGCCAGCAGCCAAGATCGACTAGCGGGGAGGAACACCGGGGAGCTGTTTTTT; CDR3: CASSQDRLAGRNTGELFF
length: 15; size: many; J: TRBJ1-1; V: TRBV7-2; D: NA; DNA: TGTGCCAGCAGCTACAGACAGGAAGGTTTCGCTGAAGCTTTCTTT; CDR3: CASSYRQEGFAEAFF